A selection of T cell receptor beta chains follows, all from one sample in a study of human T cells and chemical hapten exposure. Via MiXCR, TCRdb re-called the RACE reads, giving one row per CDR3 protein. The sample shows about 80,000 distinct CDR3 sequences, around 15% of them seen only once. This specimen was whole blood, taken in connection with sensitization to the hapten diphenylcyclopropenone (DPC). The receptors stem from a woman between 50 and 59 years old with alopecia areata. Some clones in this sample may be carry-over from other donors' samples. CDR3s leave out the opening cysteine and the closing phenylalanine or tryptophan. Each record gives: J gene, V gene, clone size, CDR3 protein. Clone size is given for some rows only: seen once, a few or many times, or a class if the clone is expanded.

J gene: TRBJ1-6
V gene: TRBV5-6
clone size: -
CDR3 protein: ASRTRQGETYNSPLH

J gene: TRBJ2-5
V gene: TRBV11-2
clone size: -
CDR3 protein: ASSLIGGPDQETQY

J gene: TRBJ2-3
V gene: TRBV28
clone size: -
CDR3 protein: ASSLVARHTQY

J gene: TRBJ1-5
V gene: TRBV28
clone size: -
CDR3 protein: ASSVTWPQH

J gene: TRBJ2-2
V gene: TRBV7-2
clone size: -
CDR3 protein: ASSPITGEPF

J gene: TRBJ2-7
V gene: TRBV2
clone size: -
CDR3 protein: ASSVEGFSYEQY

J gene: TRBJ1-1
V gene: TRBV29-1
clone size: many
CDR3 protein: SVLNMNTEAF

J gene: TRBJ2-1
V gene: TRBV18
clone size: few
CDR3 protein: ASSQIRGQQF

J gene: TRBJ2-2
V gene: TRBV7-9
clone size: few
CDR3 protein: ASSLGTTANTGELF

J gene: TRBJ2-5
V gene: TRBV6-2/TRBV6-3
clone size: few
CDR3 protein: ASSDSQETQY

J gene: TRBJ1-5
V gene: TRBV20-1
clone size: few
CDR3 protein: SARDSSPGQPQH

J gene: TRBJ2-7
V gene: TRBV12-3/TRBV12-4
clone size: -
CDR3 protein: ASSLLVPGDQQY

J gene: TRBJ1-2
V gene: TRBV6-5
clone size: few
CDR3 protein: ASSQTANYGYT